Below, 3 T cell receptor beta chains from the same sample are listed, as sequenced in a study of blood T cells in healthy people across ages. Through a sample-barcoded 5' primer and a J-beta primer mix, a second PCR was run for roughly 6 to 11 cycles. Each CDR3 protein gets one entry after TCRdb re-called the 5' RACE reads with MiXCR. The sample records approximately 800,000 distinct CDR3 sequences, 20% to 25% being singletons. The same data also contributed to another study, on T cells of mothers and their children.

Sequencing was carried out using blood. The origin of the receptors is a boy between 10 and 17 years old in good health.

The J gene is TRBJ2-7, the V gene TRBV7-3; D perhaps matches TRBD1 (5 bases). The V end lost 2 bases, the J end lost 5 bases, and 13 bases lay between the germline ends. Germline lookup yields CDR1 SGHTA and CDR2 FQGTGA. This CDR3 is 14 amino acids long. For the CDR3, the DNA is TGTGCCAGCAGCTTATTGGGGCGGAGTAACGAGCAGTACTTC. Translated, it gives CASSLLGRSNEQYF.

In its sample, this clonotype was seen a few times. The V gene is TRBV29-1, the J gene TRBJ1-1, with D maybe TRBD1 (5 bases). This CDR3 is built from 12 residues. V was trimmed by 5 bases and J by 4 bases, leaving 11 bases between them. Germline values: CDR1 SQVTM, CDR2 ANQGSEA. CDR3 residues: CSVREGITEAFF. Here the CDR3 DNA reads TGCAGCGTTCGGGAGGGGATCACTGAAGCTTTCTTT.

The chain links TRBV28 to TRBJ2-5, with 7 bases aligning to TRBD1. CDR1 MDHEN and CDR2 SYDVKM come from the germline V gene. This CDR3 has 16 residues. The trim removed 4 bases at V and 2 bases at J, leaving 10 bases unmatched. The CDR3 sequence: CASSYAMGQRQETQYF. The DNA of the CDR3 is TGTGCCAGCAGTTACGCTATGGGACAGAGACAAGAGACCCAGTACTTC.